The clone carrying this T cell receptor (beta chain) occurred a few times. CDR3 length equals 12 residues. V lost 0 bases and J lost 10, with 8 bases in between. Per the germline V gene, CDR1 is ENHRY and CDR2 is SYGVKD. The entry originates in a study of blood T cells in healthy people across ages. Next came a second PCR, run for about 7 to 12 cycles, which used a sample-barcoded 5' primer along with a J-beta primer mix. TCRdb redid the calling of the 5' RACE reads with MiXCR, one entry per CDR3 protein. The table has about a million distinct CDR3 sequences, around 48% seen once; the top ten hold 13%.

The TCR sequence derives from a man aged 25 to 45 in good health. V usage is TRBV10-3 and J usage is TRBJ2-3; D gene uncertain. The sequenced sample consisted of blood. In DNA, the CDR3 is TGTGCCATCAGTGAGTCGGCCGGGTCGCAGTATTTT. It specifies CAISESAGSQYF.